The 2 T cell receptor beta chains below come from one sample, sequenced in a study of blood T cells in healthy people across ages. Together with a sample-barcoded 5' primer, a J-beta primer mix was included in a second PCR lasting roughly 6 to 12 cycles. TCRdb ran MiXCR on the 5' RACE reads and lists one entry per CDR3 protein. The sample consists of about 1.6 million distinct CDR3 sequences, about 32% of them appearing once. The sample comprised blood. Every receptor here comes from a woman in her twenties or thirties in good health.

This clonotype was observed a handful of times. This chain joins TRBV6-6 and TRBJ2-7, with D perhaps given as TRBD1 or TRBD2 (5 bases each). The CDR3 covers 16 residues. The V end was cut by 2 bases, the J end by 4 bases, with 18 bases between. Germline V gene data show CDR1 as MNHNY and CDR2 as SVGAGI (reference sequence). The CDR3 region is CASSYGTAPELYEQYF. Written as DNA, the CDR3 is TGTGCCAGCAGTTACGGGACGGCGCCCGAGCTTTACGAGCAGTACTTC.

The J gene is TRBJ2-7, the V gene TRBV28, with 7 bases that match TRBD1. The junction had 3 bases not matched to a gene; V was cut back by 5 bases and J by 5 bases. The germline CDR1 and CDR2 sequences are MDHEN and SYDVKM. The CDR3 runs to 12 residues. The CDR3 sequence: CASSDRVDEQYF. CDR3 in DNA: TGTGCCAGCAGTGACAGGGTTGACGAGCAGTACTTC.